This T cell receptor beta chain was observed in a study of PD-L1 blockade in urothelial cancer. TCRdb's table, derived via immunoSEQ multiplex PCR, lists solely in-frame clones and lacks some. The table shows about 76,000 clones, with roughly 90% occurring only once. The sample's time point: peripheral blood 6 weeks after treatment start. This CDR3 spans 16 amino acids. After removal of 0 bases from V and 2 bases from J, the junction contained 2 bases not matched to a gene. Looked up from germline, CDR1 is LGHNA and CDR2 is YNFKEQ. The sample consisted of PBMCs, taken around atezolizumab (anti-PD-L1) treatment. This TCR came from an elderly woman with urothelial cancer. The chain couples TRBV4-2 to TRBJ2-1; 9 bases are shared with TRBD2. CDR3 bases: TGTGCCAGCAGCCAAGACGCTAGCGGGACCTACAATGAGCAGTTCTTC. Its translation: CASSQDASGTYNEQFF.